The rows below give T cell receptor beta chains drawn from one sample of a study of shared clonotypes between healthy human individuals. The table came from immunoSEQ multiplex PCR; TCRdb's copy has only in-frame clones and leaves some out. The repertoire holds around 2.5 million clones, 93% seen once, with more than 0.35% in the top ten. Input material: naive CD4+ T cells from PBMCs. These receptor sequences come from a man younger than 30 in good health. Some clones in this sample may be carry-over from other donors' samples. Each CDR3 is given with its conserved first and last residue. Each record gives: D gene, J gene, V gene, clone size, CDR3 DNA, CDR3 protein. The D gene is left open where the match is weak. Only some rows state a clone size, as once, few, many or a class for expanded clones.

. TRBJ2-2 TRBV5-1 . TGCGCCAGCAGCTTGGCCAGTCGCCGGGAGCTTTTCAACACCGGGGAGCTGTTTTTT CASSLASRRELFNTGELFF
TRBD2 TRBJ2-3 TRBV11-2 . TGTGCCAGCAGCTCGGGACTAGCGGGAGCGAACCCGCGGTATTTT CASSSGLAGANPRYF
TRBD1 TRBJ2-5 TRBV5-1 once TGCGCCAGCAGCGCCGGAACCAGGACAGGGGGTGGGGAGACCCAGTACTTC CASSAGTRTGGGETQYF
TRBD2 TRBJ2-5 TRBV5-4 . TGTGCCAGCAGCCCGAGGTCTGGGACTAGCGGGGAAGAGACCCAGTACTTC CASSPRSGTSGEETQYF
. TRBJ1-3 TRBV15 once TGTGCCACCAGCAGAGATCTTATAGGGTCTGGAAACACCATATATTTT CATSRDLIGSGNTIYF
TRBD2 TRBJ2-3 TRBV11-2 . TGTGCCAGCAGCTTACAGCGGGAGAGCACAGATACGCAGTATTTT CASSLQRESTDTQYF
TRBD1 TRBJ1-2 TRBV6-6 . TGTGCCAGCTCCAAGGGGGCCCATGGCTACACCTTC CASSKGAHGYTF
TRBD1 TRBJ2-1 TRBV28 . TGTGCCAGCAGTCCCGAATCCCGAGGCGGGACAGGGGTCTACAATGAGCAGTTCTTC CASSPESRGGTGVYNEQFF
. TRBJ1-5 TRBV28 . TGTGCCAGCAGCCGGTGGGGGAGCAATCAGCCCCAGCATTTT CASSRWGSNQPQHF
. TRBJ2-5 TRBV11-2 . TGTGCCAGCAGCTCGAGAGTCAGGCTGGGGGAGACCCAGTACTTC CASSSRVRLGETQYF
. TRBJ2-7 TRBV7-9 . TGTGCCAGCAGCCGTAACCTGGACGAGCAGTACTTC CASSRNLDEQYF
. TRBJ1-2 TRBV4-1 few TGCGCCAGCAGCCAAGAGGAATTCAACTATGGCTACACCTTC CASSQEEFNYGYTF
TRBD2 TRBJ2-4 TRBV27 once TGTGCCAGCAGCTTCACAATCCGGGAGGGGGAGGGCATTCAGTACTTC CASSFTIREGEGIQYF
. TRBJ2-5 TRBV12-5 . TGTGCTAGTGGTGAAGGGACGGGACAAGAGACCCAGTACTTC CASGEGTGQETQYF
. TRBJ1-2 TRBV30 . TGTGCCTGGAGTGTGCAGCCTTCTTCAGGCTACACCTTC CAWSVQPSSGYTF
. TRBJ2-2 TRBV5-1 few TGCGCCAGCAGTTGGGACACCAACACCGGGGAGCTGTTTTTT CASSWDTNTGELFF
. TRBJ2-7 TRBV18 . TGTGCCAGCTCACCATTCGTCAGTGGTGGGGACTACGAGCAGTACTTC CASSPFVSGGDYEQYF
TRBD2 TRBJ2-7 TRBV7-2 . TGTGCCAGCAGCTTAGTGCCGGGGCTAGCGGGCCCTTCCTACGAGCAGTACTTC CASSLVPGLAGPSYEQYF
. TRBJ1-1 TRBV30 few TGTAGGACAGAAAACACTGAAGCTTTCTTT CRTENTEAFF
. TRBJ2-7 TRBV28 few TGTGCCAGCACCAACTCCTACGAGCAGTACTTC CASTNSYEQYF
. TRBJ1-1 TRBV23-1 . TGCGCCATTCCCAAAGGGGGGAACTCTGAAGCTTTCTTT CAIPKGGNSEAFF
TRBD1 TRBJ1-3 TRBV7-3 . TGTGCCAGCAGCTCCCAGGGGGCTGCAGGAAACACCATATATTTT CASSSQGAAGNTIYF
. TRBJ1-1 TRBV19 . TGTGCCAGTAGTATAGGCCCGGGGACTGAAGCTTTCTTT CASSIGPGTEAFF
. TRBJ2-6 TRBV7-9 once TGTGCCAGCAGCTTCCGGATCGCCGGGGCCAACGTCCTGACTTTC CASSFRIAGANVLTF